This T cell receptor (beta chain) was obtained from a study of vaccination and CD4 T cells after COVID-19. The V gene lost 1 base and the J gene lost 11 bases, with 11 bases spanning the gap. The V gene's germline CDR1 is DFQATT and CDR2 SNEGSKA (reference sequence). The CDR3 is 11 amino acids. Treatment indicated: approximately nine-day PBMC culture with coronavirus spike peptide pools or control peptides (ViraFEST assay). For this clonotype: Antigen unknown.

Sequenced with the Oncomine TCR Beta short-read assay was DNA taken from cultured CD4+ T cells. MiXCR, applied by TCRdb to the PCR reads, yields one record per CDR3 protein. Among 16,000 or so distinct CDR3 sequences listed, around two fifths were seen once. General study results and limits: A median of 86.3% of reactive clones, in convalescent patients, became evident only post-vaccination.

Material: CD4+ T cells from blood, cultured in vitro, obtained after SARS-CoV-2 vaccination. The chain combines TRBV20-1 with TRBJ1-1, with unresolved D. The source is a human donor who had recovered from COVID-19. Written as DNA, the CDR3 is TGCAGTGCTAGAGGGGCCGAGAAGGCTTTCTTT. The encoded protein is CSARGAEKAFF.